This TCR beta chain stems from a study of blood T cell repertoires in COVID-19. About the research overall: COVID-19 samples collected from the United States, Italy and Spain covered acute and convalescent phases. The analysed material was cDNA or gDNA that came from T cells, B-cell-depleted T cells, or PBMCs.

As processed by the authors: Scientists estimated how many nucleated cells there were by amplifying reference gene primers. The method was immunoSEQ multiplex PCR; TCRdb's version includes in-frame clones alone and lacks a portion of them. V and J calls plus clone size are reproduced from that table; the DNA served to infer D and trimming. The sample has over 150,000 clones; 80% to 90% are singletons. It was during active infection that Seattle patients were enrolled and then longitudinally followed. The V gene end was trimmed by 5 bases and the J gene end by 14 bases; junction bases not matched to a gene: 10. Germline V gene sequence: CDR1 MDHEN, CDR2 SYDVKM. This CDR3 spans 14 amino acids.

This receptor was obtained from a woman in her 70s with COVID-19, enrolled during active disease. The chain employs TRBV28 and TRBJ1-6; TRBD1 agrees at 9 bases. The sample taken for sequencing was peripheral blood. The chain's CDR3 is CASSVGQGQSALHF. The CDR3 DNA is TGTGCCAGCAGTGTCGGACAGGGGCAATCGGCCCTCCACTTT.